The clone carrying this T cell receptor (beta chain) was seen many times. Its antigen is undetermined. The sample belongs to a study of Graves' ophthalmopathy and Graves' hyperthyroidism. Study overall: Pretreatment peripheral blood was obtained at initial diagnosis.

RNA transcripts provided the template for amplifying TCR beta CDR3 regions. HTBI-primed first-round RT-PCR preceded second-round multiplex PCR. A single record per CDR3 protein comes from TCRdb applying MiXCR to the multiplex PCR reads. The sample lists about 210,000 distinct CDR3 sequences; over 25% were seen once. After removal of 7 bases from V and 2 bases from J, the junction contained 6 bases not matched to a gene. The CDR3 runs to 14 residues. The germline CDR1 and CDR2 sequences are MNHEY and SVGEGT. PBMCs originated in under 13 ml of fresh peripheral blood. Study findings and constraints: In blood, most expanded thyroid clonotypes above 0.001 frequency were also detected.

The sample taken for sequencing was peripheral blood. The V and J genes are TRBV6-2 or TRBV6-3 and TRBJ2-7; 9 positions agree with TRBD1. The source of this sequence is a man between 50 and 59 years old with Graves' ophthalmopathy. CDR3 sequence (DNA): TGTGCCAGCACCCCCCGGACAGGGGCCTACGAGCAGTACTTC. Its protein is CASTPRTGAYEQYF.